These 10 T cell receptor beta chains were all obtained from the same sample, sequenced in a study of blood T cell repertoires in COVID-19. Using immunoSEQ multiplex PCR, the repertoire was profiled, and TCRdb retains in-frame clones only, with some absent. The data contain roughly 150,000 clones, around 83% of them singletons. What was sequenced was peripheral blood. The receptors shown here come from a woman between 65 and 79 years old who had recovered from COVID-19.

The count of this clone is one. The rearrangement uses TRBV5-6 and TRBJ2-3, with 9 bases that match TRBD2. The CDR3 consists of 14 residues. Unmatched junction bases numbered 1, after V lost 4 bases and J lost 1 base. Germline V CDR1 and CDR2: SGHDT, YYEEEE. This CDR3 is CASSPSGGTDTQYF. CDR3 DNA sequence: TGTGCCAGCAGCCCTAGCGGGGGCACAGATACGCAGTATTTT.

This clone was seen a few times. The chain couples TRBV4-3 to TRBJ1-4, with D possibly matching TRBD1 (5 bases). Germline values: CDR1 LGHNA, CDR2 YSLEER. V shed 3 bases and J shed 7 bases, with 18 bases lying between them. The CDR3 sequence is 16 residues long. In DNA, the CDR3 is TGCGCCAGCAGCCAGATCGGGGGACCCCAGGGTGAAAAACTGTTTTTT. This encodes CASSQIGGPQGEKLFF.

The J gene is TRBJ1-5, the V gene TRBV18; no clear D. With 2 bases removed from V and 0 bases from J, the gap between germline ends came to 8 bases. The CDR3 is made up of 15 amino acids. The germline gives CDR1 KGHSH, CDR2 LQKENI. The CDR3 loop reads CASSPSANSNQPQHF. In nucleotides, the CDR3 is TGTGCCAGCTCACCAAGCGCTAATAGCAATCAGCCCCAGCATTTT. The whole variable domain, remainder taken from reference TRBV18 and TRBJ1-5, is NAGVMQNPRHLVRRRGQEARLRCSPMKGHSHVYWYRQLPEEGLKFMVYLQKENIIDESGMPKERFSAEFPKEGPSILRIQQVVRGDSAAYFCASSPSANSNQPQHFGDGTRLSIL.

The sample holds many counts of this clone. Additional DNA sequences in this sample encode the identical CDR3. The J gene is TRBJ2-5, the V gene TRBV6-5; 12 bases are shared with TRBD2. The germline CDR1 and CDR2 sequences are MNHEY and SVGAGI. V shed 5 bases, J shed 2 bases, and the junction held 3 bases outside the gene matches. This CDR3 spans 15 amino acids. In DNA form, the CDR3 reads TGTGCCAGCAGTCCCGGACTAGCGGGACAAGAGACCCAGTACTTC. This sequence encodes CASSPGLAGQETQYF.

Here the CDR3 reads CASGTTGETQYF. CDR3 nucleotide sequence: TGTGCTAGTGGAACTACTGGGGAGACCCAGTACTTC. J is TRBJ2-5 and V is TRBV12-5; unclear D gene. Trimming pared 6 bases from V and 5 bases from J, leaving 10 bases between. This CDR3 is built from 12 residues. CDR1 and CDR2 from the germline V gene are LGHNT and FRNRAP.

V is TRBV11-1 and J is TRBJ2-2; weak D call: TRBD1 (6 bases). This CDR3 has 16 residues. Per germline, CDR1 SGHAT and CDR2 FQDESV (reference sequence). The germline V and J ends were trimmed by 2 bases and 8 bases, with 18 bases remaining between them. The CDR3 DNA reads as TGTGCCAGCAGCTTAAACTCAGCAGGGGTTGGAGGGGAGCTGTTTTTT. Its translation is CASSLNSAGVGGELFF.

This clone occurred a few times. V usage is TRBV15 and J usage is TRBJ2-5, with TRBD2 matching 7 bases. CDR1 and CDR2 (germline): LNHNV, YYDKDF (reference sequence). V shed 0 bases, J shed 4 bases, and the junction held 8 bases outside the gene matches. The CDR3 contains 16 residues. CDR3 nucleotide sequence: TGTGCCACCAGCAGAGATCATGGGGGGGTCCGAGAGACCCAGTACTTC. Its protein is CATSRDHGGVRETQYF.

The V call is TRBV18, the J call TRBJ1-1; unclear D gene. The CDR3 covers 14 residues. Trimming took off 0 bases at V and 6 bases at J, with 11 bases between the two ends. The V gene's germline CDR1 is KGHSH and CDR2 LQKENI. CDR3 bases: TGTGCCAGCTCACCACCTGAGGTCGTCCCTGAAGCTTTCTTT. It specifies CASSPPEVVPEAFF.

V is TRBV9 and J is TRBJ2-3; 10 bases match TRBD2. This CDR3 comprises 16 residues. With 4 bases clipped from V and 1 base from J, the junction kept 6 bases outside the gene matches. CDR1 and CDR2 from the germline V gene are SGDLS and YYNGEE. CDR3 in DNA: TGTGCCAGCAGCCCCCGGACTAGCGGCCGCACAGATACGCAGTATTTT. The encoded protein is CASSPRTSGRTDTQYF. Full variable domain (remainder filled in from reference TRBV9 and TRBJ2-3): DSGVTQTPKHLITATGQRVTLRCSPRSGDLSVYWYQQSLDQGLQFLIQYYNGEERAKGNILERFSAQQFPDLHSELNLSSLELGDSALYFCASSPRTSGRTDTQYFGPGTRLTVL.

The V and J genes are TRBV3-1 (or the pseudogene TRBV3-2) and TRBJ2-1, with D perhaps TRBD2 (6 bases). Germline assignment: CDR1 LGHDT and CDR2 YNNKEL (reference sequence). V was cut by 4 bases and J by 6 bases, with 13 bases left in between. The CDR3 is 14 residues long. CDR3 DNA sequence: TGTGCCAGCAGCCCCCGGAGGGTTACCAATGAGCAGTTCTTC. It translates to CASSPRRVTNEQFF.